Sequencing of this TCR beta chain was carried out in a study of T cell responses to AZD1222 COVID-19 vaccine. Study outcomes and limitations: White British donors predominated, females outnumbered males, and clonal diversity was possibly underestimated. Spike-specific TCR breadth rose after two AZD1222 doses, and depth rose as well. At baseline, just six or seven AZD1222 recipients tested seropositive.

In the case of this clone: No antigen is known for it.

V was cut by 4 bases and J by 1 base, with 11 bases left in between. The germline CDR1 and CDR2 sequences are MGHRA and YSYEKL. CDR3 length equals 15 residues. The assay was immunoSEQ multiplex PCR, and TCRdb's table has in-frame clones only and misses some. The sample has about 180,000 clones, about nine tenths seen once. Researchers grouped second doses given at about 4 or about 12 weeks into one pool. The chain employs TRBV4-1 and TRBJ1-5; tentative D call: TRBD1 (5 bases). This specimen was peripheral blood, taken 28 days after the second AZD1222 dose. This clonotype was sampled from an adult who received the AZD1222 COVID-19 vaccine. CDR3 nucleotide sequence: TGCGCCAGCAGCCCGGGACTTCTGAGCAATCAGCCCCAGCATTTT. It codes for CASSPGLLSNQPQHF.